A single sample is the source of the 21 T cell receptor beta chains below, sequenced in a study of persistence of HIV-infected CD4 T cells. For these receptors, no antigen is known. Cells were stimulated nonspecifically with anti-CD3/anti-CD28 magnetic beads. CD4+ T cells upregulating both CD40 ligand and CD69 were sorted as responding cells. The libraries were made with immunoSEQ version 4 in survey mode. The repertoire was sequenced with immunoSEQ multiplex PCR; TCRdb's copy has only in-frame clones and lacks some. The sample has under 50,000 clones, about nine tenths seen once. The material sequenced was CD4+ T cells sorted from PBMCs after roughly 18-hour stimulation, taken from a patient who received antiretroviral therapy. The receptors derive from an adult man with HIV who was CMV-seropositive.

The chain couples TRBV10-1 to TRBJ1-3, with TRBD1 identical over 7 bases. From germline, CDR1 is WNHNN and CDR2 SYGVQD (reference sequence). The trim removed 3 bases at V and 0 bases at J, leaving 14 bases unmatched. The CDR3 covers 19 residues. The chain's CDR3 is CASSERTGSLRSSGNTIYF. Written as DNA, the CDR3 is TGCGCCAGCAGTGAACGGACAGGAAGCCTTAGGAGCTCTGGAAACACCATATATTTT.

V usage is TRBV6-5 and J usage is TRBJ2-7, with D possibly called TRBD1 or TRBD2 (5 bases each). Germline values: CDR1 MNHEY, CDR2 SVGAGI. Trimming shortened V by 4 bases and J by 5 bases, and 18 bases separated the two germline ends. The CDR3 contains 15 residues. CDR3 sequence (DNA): TGTGCCAGCAGTTTGGACATCTCGGGACCCCACGAGCAGTACTTC. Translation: CASSLDISGPHEQYF.

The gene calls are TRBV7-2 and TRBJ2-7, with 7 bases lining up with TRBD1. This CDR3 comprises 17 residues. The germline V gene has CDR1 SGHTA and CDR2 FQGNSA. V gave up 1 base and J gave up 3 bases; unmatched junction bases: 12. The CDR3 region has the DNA TGTGCCAGCAGCTTAGAGGGTTCCGGGACAGCAAGCTACGAGCAGTACTTC. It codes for CASSLEGSGTASYEQYF.

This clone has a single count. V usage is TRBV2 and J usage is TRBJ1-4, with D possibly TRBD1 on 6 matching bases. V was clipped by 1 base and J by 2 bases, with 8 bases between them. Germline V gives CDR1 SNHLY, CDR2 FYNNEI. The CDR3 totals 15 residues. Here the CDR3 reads CASSEGGRTNEKLFF. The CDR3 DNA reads TGTGCCAGCAGTGAAGGGGGGCGGACTAATGAAAAACTGTTTTTT.

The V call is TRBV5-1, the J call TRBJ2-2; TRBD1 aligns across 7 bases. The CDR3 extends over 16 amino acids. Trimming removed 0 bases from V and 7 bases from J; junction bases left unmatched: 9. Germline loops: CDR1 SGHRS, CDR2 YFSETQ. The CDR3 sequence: CASSLAEGGLGGELFF. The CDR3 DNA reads TGCGCCAGCAGCTTGGCCGAAGGGGGCCTGGGCGGGGAGCTGTTTTTT.

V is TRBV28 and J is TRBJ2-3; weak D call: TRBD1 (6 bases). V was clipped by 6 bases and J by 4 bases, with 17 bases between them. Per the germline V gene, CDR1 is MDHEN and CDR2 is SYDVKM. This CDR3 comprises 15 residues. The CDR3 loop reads CASRPTGLGPDTQYF. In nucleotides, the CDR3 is TGTGCCAGCAGACCAACAGGGTTGGGCCCAGATACGCAGTATTTT.

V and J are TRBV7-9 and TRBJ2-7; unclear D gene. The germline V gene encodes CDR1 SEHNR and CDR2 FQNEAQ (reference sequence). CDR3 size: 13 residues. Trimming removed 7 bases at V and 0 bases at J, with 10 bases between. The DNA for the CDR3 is TGTGCCAGCAACTACCGAGTCTCCTACGAGCAGTACTTC. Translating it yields CASNYRVSYEQYF.

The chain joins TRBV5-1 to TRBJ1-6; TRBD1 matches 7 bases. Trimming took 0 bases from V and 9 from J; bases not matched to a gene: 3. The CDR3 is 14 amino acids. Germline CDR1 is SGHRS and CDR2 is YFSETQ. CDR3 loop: CASSLGQGGSPLHF. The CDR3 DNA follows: TGCGCCAGCAGCTTGGGACAGGGAGGTTCACCCCTCCACTTT.

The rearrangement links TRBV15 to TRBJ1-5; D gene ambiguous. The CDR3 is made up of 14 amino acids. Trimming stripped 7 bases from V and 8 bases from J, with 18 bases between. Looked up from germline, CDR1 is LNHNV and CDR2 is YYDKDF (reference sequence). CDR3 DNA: TGTGCCACCAAGAGTGGGGAGGATTGGGAGCCCCAGCATTTT. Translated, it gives CATKSGEDWEPQHF. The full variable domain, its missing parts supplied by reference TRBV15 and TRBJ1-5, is DAMVIQNPRYQVTQFGKPVTLSCSQTLNHNVMYWYQQKSSQAPKLLFHYYDKDFNNEADTPDNFQSRRPNTSFCFLDIRSPGLGDTAMYLCATKSGEDWEPQHFGDGTRLSIL.

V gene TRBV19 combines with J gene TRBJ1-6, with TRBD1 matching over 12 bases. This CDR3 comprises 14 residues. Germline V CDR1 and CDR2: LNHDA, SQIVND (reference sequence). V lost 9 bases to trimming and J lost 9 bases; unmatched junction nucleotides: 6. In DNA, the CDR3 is TGTGCCAGCACCGGGACAGGGGGCCTTTCACCCCTCCACTTT. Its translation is CASTGTGGLSPLHF.

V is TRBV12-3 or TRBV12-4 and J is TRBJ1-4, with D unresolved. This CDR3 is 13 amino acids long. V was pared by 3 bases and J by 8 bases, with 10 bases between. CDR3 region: CASSFLQKEKLFF. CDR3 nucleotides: TGTGCCAGCAGTTTTTTACAGAAGGAAAAACTGTTTTTT.

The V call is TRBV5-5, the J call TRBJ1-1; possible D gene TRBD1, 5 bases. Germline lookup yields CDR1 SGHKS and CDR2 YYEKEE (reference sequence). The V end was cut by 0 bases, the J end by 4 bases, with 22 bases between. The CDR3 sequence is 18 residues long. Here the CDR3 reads CASSLELQDTGGGTEAFF. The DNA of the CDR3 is TGTGCCAGCAGCTTGGAATTGCAGGACACGGGGGGAGGCACTGAAGCTTTCTTT.

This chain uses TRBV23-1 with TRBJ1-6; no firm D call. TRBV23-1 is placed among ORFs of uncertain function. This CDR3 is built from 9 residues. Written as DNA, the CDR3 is TGCGCGCACAATTCACCCCTCCACTTT. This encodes CAHNSPLHF.

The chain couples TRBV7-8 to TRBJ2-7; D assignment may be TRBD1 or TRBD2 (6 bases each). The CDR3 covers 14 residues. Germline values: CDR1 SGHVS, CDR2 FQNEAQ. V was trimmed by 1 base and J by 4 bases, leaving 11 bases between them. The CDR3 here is CASSLGGTPYEQYF. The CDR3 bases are TGTGCCAGCAGCTTAGGCGGGACACCGTACGAGCAGTACTTC.

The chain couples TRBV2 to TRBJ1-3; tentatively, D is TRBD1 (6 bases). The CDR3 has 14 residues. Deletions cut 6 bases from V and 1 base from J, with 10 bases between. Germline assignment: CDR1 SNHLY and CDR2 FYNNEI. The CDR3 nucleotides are TGTGCCAGCAGGAGGGGGAGTTCTGGAAACACCATATATTTT. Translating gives CASRRGSSGNTIYF.

The DNA of the CDR3 is TGTGCCATACAGGATGATTATAATTCACCCCTCCACTTT. Translated: CAIQDDYNSPLHF. This chain joins TRBV10-3 and TRBJ1-6, with D possibly matching TRBD1 (5 bases). CDR1 and CDR2 from the germline V gene are ENHRY and SYGVKD. The CDR3 is 13 residues long. V lost 9 bases and J 4 bases, leaving 10 bases between the germline ends.

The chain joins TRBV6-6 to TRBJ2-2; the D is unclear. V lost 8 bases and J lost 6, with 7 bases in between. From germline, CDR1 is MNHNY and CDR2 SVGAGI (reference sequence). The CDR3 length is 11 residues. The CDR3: CASSRAGELFF. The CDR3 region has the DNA TGTGCCAGCTCCAGAGCCGGGGAGCTGTTTTTT.

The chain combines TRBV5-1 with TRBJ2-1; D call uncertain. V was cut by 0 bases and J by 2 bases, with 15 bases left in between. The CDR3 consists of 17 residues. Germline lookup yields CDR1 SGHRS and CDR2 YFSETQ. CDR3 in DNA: TGCGCCAGCAGCTTGGCCGTCACGCATCCTACCTACAATGAGCAGTTCTTC. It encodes CASSLAVTHPTYNEQFF.

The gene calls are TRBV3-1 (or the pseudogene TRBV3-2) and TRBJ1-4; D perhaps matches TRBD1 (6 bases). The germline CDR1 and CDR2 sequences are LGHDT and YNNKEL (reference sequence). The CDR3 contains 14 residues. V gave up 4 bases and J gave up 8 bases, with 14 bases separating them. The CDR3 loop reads CASSREGGREKLFF. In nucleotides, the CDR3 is TGTGCCAGCAGCCGGGAAGGGGGGCGGGAAAAACTGTTTTTT.

In nucleotides, the CDR3 is TGCGCCAGCAGCGGACGGGGAAGAGAGACCCAGTACTTC. Its protein is CASSGRGRETQYF. The chain uses TRBV4-1 and TRBJ2-5; tentative D call: TRBD2 (5 bases). The germline CDR1 and CDR2 sequences are MGHRA and YSYEKL. This CDR3 contains 13 residues. V lost 5 bases and J 4 bases, leaving 11 bases between the germline ends.

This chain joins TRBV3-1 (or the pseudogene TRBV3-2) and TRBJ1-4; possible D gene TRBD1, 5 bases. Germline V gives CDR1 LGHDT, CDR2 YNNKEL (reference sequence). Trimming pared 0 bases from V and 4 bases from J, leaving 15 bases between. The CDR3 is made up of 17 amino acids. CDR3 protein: CASSQERGGVVNEKLFF. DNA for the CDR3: TGTGCCAGCAGCCAAGAGAGGGGTGGGGTGGTTAATGAAAAACTGTTTTTT.